These 8 T cell receptor beta chains were all obtained from the same sample, sequenced in a study of T cell responses to AZD1222 COVID-19 vaccine (dated by TCRdb to about 2021). This sample's time point label indicates: baseline before first vaccination. The treatment or condition label on this specimen signifies: meningococcal conjugate vaccine given as trial control. Libraries came from the immunoSEQ multiplex PCR assay. TCRdb re-hosts the immuneACCESS table, in-frame sequences only. Its copies lack some clones; in the studies checked, an unresolved V gene accounts for under half of them, and the cause for the rest is not known. In this sample the table shows about 100,000 clones, around 87% of which occur a single time. The ten largest clones add up to over 4% of the sample. This specimen was peripheral blood, taken on day 0 of MenACWY control vaccination. The source of these receptors is an adult in good health.

The chain links TRBV15 to TRBJ1-2; D gene unclear. Germline CDR1 reads LNHNV; CDR2 reads YYDKDF (reference sequence). Trimming pared 0 bases from V and 6 bases from J, leaving 17 bases between. The CDR3 has 16 amino acids. CDR3 sequence (DNA): TGTGCCACCAGCAGAGAGGCCGAGCCTCTACCCAATGGCTACACCTTC. Encoded protein: CATSREAEPLPNGYTF.

The chain recombines TRBV5-1 with TRBJ1-5; 7 bases agree with TRBD1. Germline trimming cut 4 bases from V and 4 bases from J; bases unmatched to any gene: 8. Germline lookup yields CDR1 SGHRS and CDR2 YFSETQ. The length of the CDR3 is 15 residues. In DNA form, the CDR3 reads TGCGCCAGCAGCATCGACCCGGGACAGAATCAGCCCCAGCATTTT. As protein: CASSIDPGQNQPQHF. Complete variable domain (other parts from reference TRBV5-1 and TRBJ1-5): KAGVTQTPRYLIKTRGQQVTLSCSPISGHRSVSWYQQTPGQGLQFLFEYFSETQRNKGNFPGRFSGRQFSNSRSEMNVSTLELGDSALYLCASSIDPGQNQPQHFGDGTRLSIL.

This chain connects TRBV6-4 to TRBJ2-6; no reliable D call. The CDR3 runs to 15 residues. V dropped 0 bases and J dropped 1 base, with 4 bases sitting between them. Germline CDR1 MRHNA, CDR2 SNTAGT. CDR3 in amino acids: CASSDSRSGANVLTF. The CDR3, as DNA: TGTGCCAGCAGTGACTCCAGGTCTGGGGCCAACGTCCTGACTTTC.

This chain connects TRBV28 to TRBJ1-3; D gene uncertain. The CDR3 totals 14 residues. V was pared by 6 bases and J by 3 bases, with 12 bases between. Looked up from germline, CDR1 is MDHEN and CDR2 is SYDVKM. In DNA, the CDR3 is TGTGCCAGCAGGCCGAGAACATTTGGAAACACCATATATTTT. Protein: CASRPRTFGNTIYF.

The genes are TRBV6-2 or TRBV6-3 and TRBJ1-5; possible D gene TRBD1, 5 bases. The CDR3 extends over 15 amino acids. Deletions cut 0 bases from V and 5 bases from J, with 11 bases between. Germline CDR1 and CDR2: MNHEY and SVGEGT. Here the CDR3 reads CASSYSRWGDQPQHF. The DNA of the CDR3 is TGTGCCAGCAGTTACTCTCGGTGGGGCGATCAGCCCCAGCATTTT.

The rearrangement joins TRBV27 to TRBJ1-6; 7 nucleotides align to TRBD1. The trim removed 7 bases at V and 6 bases at J, leaving 12 bases unmatched. Germline CDR1 MNHEY, CDR2 SMNVEV (reference sequence). This CDR3 contains 16 residues. CDR3 coding DNA: TGTGCCAGCACCCCAGATCCCAGGGGGGGTAATTCACCCCTCCACTTT. Protein: CASTPDPRGGNSPLHF.

The gene calls are TRBV15 and TRBJ1-2; D is possibly TRBD1 (5 bases). Trimming took 5 bases from V and 2 from J, leaving 9 bases between them. CDR1 is LNHNV, CDR2 YYDKDF, per germline (reference sequence). The CDR3 is 13 residues long. CDR3 in amino acids: CATSLGRNYGYTF. In DNA, the CDR3 is TGTGCCACCAGCCTGGGACGGAACTATGGCTACACCTTC.

The chain recombines TRBV3-1 (or the pseudogene TRBV3-2) with TRBJ1-5; TRBD1 might be the D (5 bases). Trimming removed 3 bases at V and 8 bases at J, with 17 bases between. Germline V gene lookup returns CDR1 LGHDT and CDR2 YNNKEL (reference sequence). The CDR3 has 15 residues. CDR3 residues: CASSQGTDTIKPQHF. The CDR3 nucleotides read TGTGCCAGCAGCCAGGGGACGGATACAATCAAGCCCCAGCATTTT.